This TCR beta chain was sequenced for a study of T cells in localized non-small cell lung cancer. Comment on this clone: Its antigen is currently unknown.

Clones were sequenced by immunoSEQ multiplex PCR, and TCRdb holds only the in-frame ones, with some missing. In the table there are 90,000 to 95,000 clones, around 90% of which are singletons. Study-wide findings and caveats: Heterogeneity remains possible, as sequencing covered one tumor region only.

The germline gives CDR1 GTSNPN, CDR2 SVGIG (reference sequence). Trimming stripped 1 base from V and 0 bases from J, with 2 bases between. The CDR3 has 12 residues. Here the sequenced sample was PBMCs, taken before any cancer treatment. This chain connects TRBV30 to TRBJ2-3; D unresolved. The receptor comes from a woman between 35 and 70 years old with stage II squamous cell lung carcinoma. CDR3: CAWSASTDTQYF. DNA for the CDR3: TGTGCCTGGAGTGCGAGCACAGATACGCAGTATTTT.